This TCR beta chain was recovered during a study of tumor and adjacent non-tumor tissue in lung cancer. Study information: About 4.17 million productive TCRbeta reads were obtained per sample on average.

There are 15 residues in the CDR3. Germline CDR1 is SGHNT and CDR2 is YENEEA. The library came from three nested PCR rounds adapted from ARM-PCR protocols. TCRdb redid the calling of the multiplex PCR reads with MiXCR, one entry per CDR3 protein. The table includes roughly 93,000 distinct CDR3 sequences, just over 65% detected once. Turning to this clonotype: At one boundary the junction diverges from the germline segment, which might be a read error.

RNA was extracted from bulk tissue without any cell sorting. The sequencing input was lung tumor tissue. This TCR was sampled from a man aged 55 to 70 with non-small cell lung cancer. V and J are TRBV11-3 and TRBJ2-1; unclear D gene. The CDR3 sequence: CASSPLSSSYNEQFF. CDR3 sequence (DNA): TGCGCCAGCAGCCCACTATCGTCCTCCTACAATGAGCAGTTCTTC.